This T cell receptor (beta chain) was obtained from a study of T cell repertoires in ileal Crohn's disease (dated by TCRdb to about 2019). Broadly, across the study: The median duration of disease was approximately 7.9 years, and at the time of surgery roughly 38% of patients were active smokers. Surgery was performed for a complication in all patients, with stricturing disease in roughly 60% and penetrating disease in around 40%. Roughly half of the patients were given postoperative therapy, with ten to eleven receiving thiopurines and 15 to 20 receiving anti-TNF agents. The TCR repertoire was analysed in about 60 patients with Crohn's disease drawn from a prospective multicentre cohort. The study was conducted in parallel with a multicentre cohort built to find predictors of early endoscopic recurrence after ileocolonic resection. Endoscopic postoperative recurrence was defined as a Rutgeerts score above i0. A total of 171 mucosal samples from some 50 patients were sequenced, with samples obtained at several locations on the surgical specimen and at postoperative endoscopy. Summary of the overall study and its limitations: Only a subgroup of patients, of unstated size, had their mucosal CD4 and CD8 T cells sorted and sequenced. Endoscopic recurrence was found to be associated with higher high-frequency clone percentages at surgery, and recurrence was observed in all patients with clonality above 26.8% (18/57). Compared with non-smokers, patients who were active smokers at surgery showed a significantly higher proportion of clonal expansions (around 24% vs 18%, p=0.02). Compared with CD4 T cells, sorted CD8 T cells contained more high-frequency clones, which suggests that the mucosal expansions were mostly CD8.

Adults with ileal or ileocolonic Crohn's disease and an indication for ileocolonic resection were eligible for inclusion. Whole ileal mucosal biopsies were stored frozen at -80°C before DNA extraction. Genomic DNA was extracted from frozen whole biopsies with a TRizol-based method and quantified on a NanoDrop 2000 spectrophotometer. V loses 5 bases of germline sequence and J loses 1 base, and the interval between the two ends is 14 bases. CDR3 length: 15 amino acids, cysteine to phenylalanine. The sequence is cut down to CDR3 DNA, 45 bases in frame from base 1. Per the germline V gene (reference sequence), LNHDA is the CDR1 and SQIVND is the CDR2. For commercial TCRB immunosequencing, about 500 nanograms of biopsy DNA were submitted for each sample. A two-step, amplification bias-controlled multiplex PCR was used by Adaptive Biotechnology to amplify CDR3 regions from genomic DNA. Primers for every V and J gene segment were used in the first PCR, and barcodes and Illumina adapters were added in the second PCR. CDR3 libraries were sequenced on an Illumina instrument. Turning to the authors' computational methods: Analysis combined the vendor-provided pipelines with custom analysis of raw data in R/Bioconductor under R version 3.3.0. Clonality, ranging from 0 to 1, was calculated as the inverse of the normalised Shannon entropy of all productive clones. The repertoire share taken up by the top 100 clones defined high-frequency clones, and only clones that passed a 95% confidence test were kept. Overlap between samples was measured with the Morisita-Horn index, while repertoire diversity was measured with the Simpson index. This is the immuneACCESS table as TCRdb keeps it, with only in-frame sequences that have V and J called. A part of the clones is gone; compared with another copy, unresolved V genes explain less than half, and the rest is unexplained. That table gives V, J and clone size, and the DNA gave D and trimming. The sample records around 8,000 clones, under 85% of which are singletons. The ten top clones hold 8.4% of the sample.

A remark on this clone: Its antigen has not been determined. One base away there is no much larger clone; base qualities are not given.

Rearrangement joined TRBV19 to TRBJ1-1, with the D gene too uncertain to name. Specimen: ileal tissue. The origin of this receptor is an adult with Crohn's disease. The CDR3 amino acid sequence is: CASSLLRSSNTEAFF. In nucleotide form, the sequence is TGTGCCAGTAGTCTCCTCCGCAGTTCGAACACTGAAGCTTTCTTT.